A single sample gave rise to the 24 T cell receptor beta chains below, sequenced in a study of shared clonotypes between healthy human individuals. Using immunoSEQ multiplex PCR, the repertoire was profiled, and TCRdb retains in-frame clones only, with some absent. The sample consists of some 2,400,000 clones, approximately 94% of them appearing once. Sequenced: naive CD4+ T cells sorted from blood. Subset described: CD45RA+ positively selected. These receptors all come from a man younger than 30 in good health.

The rearrangement links TRBV19 to TRBJ1-6, with D hard to call. The CDR3 sequence is 13 residues long. The germline CDR1 and CDR2 sequences are LNHDA and SQIVND (reference sequence). V lost 1 base and J 8 bases, leaving 6 bases between the germline ends. As DNA, the CDR3 is TGTGCCAGTAGTATAGGATTGGATTCACCCCTCCACTTT. Translation: CASSIGLDSPLHF. Using reference TRBV19 and TRBJ1-6 for the parts outside the CDR3, the full variable domain is DGGITQSPKYLFRKEGQNVTLSCEQNLNHDAMYWYRQDPGQGLRLIYYSQIVNDFQKGDIAEGYSVSREKKESFPLTVTSAQKNPTAFYLCASSIGLDSPLHFGNGTRLTVT.

On this clone: At the DNA level, this CDR3 is encoded by other sequences in the same sample as well. The V and J genes are TRBV5-1 and TRBJ2-3; D is undetermined. From germline, CDR1 is SGHRS and CDR2 YFSETQ. This CDR3 has 13 amino acids. With 2 bases removed from V and 0 bases from J, the gap between germline ends came to 4 bases. CDR3 bases: TGCGCCAGCAGCTTCGGCAGCACAGATACGCAGTATTTT. Translation gives CASSFGSTDTQYF.

CDR3 residues: CASRVRGSADTQYF. For the CDR3, the DNA is TGTGCCAGCAGAGTCAGGGGCAGCGCAGATACGCAGTATTTT. The rearrangement joins TRBV2 to TRBJ2-3; D perhaps matches TRBD1 (6 bases). Germline V lookup: CDR1 SNHLY, CDR2 FYNNEI. The V end lost 6 bases, the J end lost 4 bases, and 14 bases lay between the germline ends. The CDR3 is 14 amino acids.

The gene calls are TRBV28 and TRBJ1-6; 8 nucleotides align to TRBD1. In germline, CDR1 is MDHEN, CDR2 SYDVKM. The ends lost 6 bases at V and 7 bases at J; junction bases unmatched: 11. This CDR3 has 16 residues. The CDR3: CASSRAGGSGNSPLHF. CDR3 DNA sequence: TGTGCCAGCAGCCGTGCAGGGGGCTCGGGCAATTCACCCCTCCACTTT. The full variable domain, rest sourced from reference TRBV28 and TRBJ1-6, is DVKVTQSSRYLVKRTGEKVFLECVQDMDHENMFWYRQDPGLGLRLIYFSYDVKMKEKGDIPEGYSVSREKKERFSLILESASTNQTSMYLCASSRAGGSGNSPLHFGNGTRLTVT.

The chain carries TRBV5-1 and TRBJ2-7, with D perhaps TRBD1 (5 bases). V lost 4 bases and J 4 bases, leaving 15 bases between the germline ends. Germline lookup yields CDR1 SGHRS and CDR2 YFSETQ. CDR3 length: 14 residues. The CDR3 protein is CASSPTGRDYEQYF. The CDR3 DNA follows: TGCGCCAGCAGCCCGACGGGCAGGGATTACGAGCAGTACTTC. The entire variable domain, with the rest obtained from reference TRBV5-1 and TRBJ2-7, is as follows: KAGVTQTPRYLIKTRGQQVTLSCSPISGHRSVSWYQQTPGQGLQFLFEYFSETQRNKGNFPGRFSGRQFSNSRSEMNVSTLELGDSALYLCASSPTGRDYEQYFGPGTRLTVT.

V gene TRBV27 combines with J gene TRBJ2-5; D perhaps matches TRBD2 (5 bases). The CDR3 is 16 amino acids. Per the germline V gene, CDR1 is MNHEY and CDR2 is SMNVEV (reference sequence). Trimming pared 6 bases from V and 6 bases from J, leaving 23 bases between. DNA for the CDR3: TGTGCCAGCAGCTCGGCCGGTCTTGGACTCACTCAGACCCAGTACTTC. Translated, it gives CASSSAGLGLTQTQYF.

The genes are TRBV19 and TRBJ1-4; D remains unclear. This CDR3 contains 13 residues. Per germline, CDR1 LNHDA and CDR2 SQIVND (reference sequence). Trimming removed 6 bases at V and 4 bases at J, with 9 bases between. The CDR3 spells CASRGQINEKLFF. The DNA of the CDR3 is TGTGCCAGTAGAGGGCAGATTAATGAAAAACTGTTTTTT. Combining the CDR3 with reference TRBV19 and TRBJ1-4 gives the whole variable domain DGGITQSPKYLFRKEGQNVTLSCEQNLNHDAMYWYRQDPGQGLRLIYYSQIVNDFQKGDIAEGYSVSREKKESFPLTVTSAQKNPTAFYLCASRGQINEKLFFGSGTQLSVL.

This chain uses TRBV6-5 with TRBJ1-6; D perhaps matches TRBD1 (5 bases). Per the germline V gene, CDR1 is MNHEY and CDR2 is SVGAGI. The CDR3 is 12 amino acids. The V end lost 6 bases, the J end lost 17 bases, and 17 bases lay between the germline ends. CDR3 residues: CASRRTGTYFHF. Written as DNA, the CDR3 is TGTGCCAGCAGGCGAACCGGGACCTATTTCCACTTT.

As regards this clone: Other DNA sequences of this sample code for an identical CDR3. This chain uses TRBV29-1 with TRBJ2-3, with 8 bases matching TRBD2. Germline V gene data show CDR1 as SQVTM and CDR2 as ANQGSEA. CDR3 length equals 12 residues. With 6 bases clipped from V and 6 bases from J, the junction kept 5 bases outside the gene matches. The CDR3 DNA sequence: TGCAGCGTGGGAGCGGGAGCCGATACGCAGTATTTT. Protein: CSVGAGADTQYF.

The chain uses TRBV29-1 and TRBJ2-5; D unclear. Germline values: CDR1 SQVTM, CDR2 ANQGSEA. Trimming took off 7 bases at V and 1 base at J, with 13 bases between the two ends. This CDR3 comprises 13 residues. The CDR3 DNA reads as TGCAGCGGCAAAGGTTGGAGCCAAGAGACCCAGTACTTC. This encodes CSGKGWSQETQYF. Looking up the rest from reference TRBV29-1 and TRBJ2-5 gives the full variable domain: SAVISQKPSRDICQRGTSLTIQCQVDSQVTMMFWYRQQPGQSLTLIATANQGSEATYESGFVIDKFPISRPNLTFSTLTVSNMSPEDSSIYLCSGKGWSQETQYFGPGTRLLVL.

Worth noting for this clone: This specimen includes other DNA sequences encoding the same CDR3. The rearrangement joins TRBV11-2 to TRBJ2-5, with 13 bases matching TRBD2. Germline-derived CDR1 and CDR2 are SGHAT and FQNNGV. V lost 1 base to trimming and J lost 1 base; unmatched junction nucleotides: 0. The CDR3 loop spans 16 amino acids. The CDR3 DNA reads TGTGCCAGCAGCTTAGGACTAGCGGGGGGCCAAGAGACCCAGTACTTC. This codes for CASSLGLAGGQETQYF.

The V gene is TRBV5-6, the J gene TRBJ2-7, with D perhaps assigned TRBD1 or TRBD2 (5 bases each). V was pared by 5 bases and J by 2 bases, with 17 bases between. This CDR3 comprises 15 residues. Per germline, CDR1 SGHDT and CDR2 YYEEEE. The CDR3 is CASSNPGRPAYEQYF. Written as DNA, the CDR3 is TGTGCCAGCAGTAACCCGGGACGTCCCGCCTACGAGCAGTACTTC.

The V call is TRBV5-4, the J call TRBJ2-6; maybe TRBD1 (6 bases). The CDR3 length is 16 residues. Germline loops: CDR1 SGHNT, CDR2 YYREEE (reference sequence). The ends were cut back, 4 bases at V and 2 bases at J, with 13 bases in the middle. For the CDR3, the DNA is TGTGCCAGCAGCCAGGGGCGGTGGGCTGGGGCCAACGTCCTGACTTTC. It is translated as CASSQGRWAGANVLTF.

The rearrangement links TRBV18 to TRBJ1-2, with no clear D. V lost 0 bases to trimming and J lost 0 bases, with 17 bases between them. Germline V lookup: CDR1 KGHSH, CDR2 LQKENI. The CDR3 sequence is 18 residues long. The CDR3 DNA sequence: TGTGCCAGCTCACCACCGGGATTCCTCCCTGACCCTAACTATGGCTACACCTTC. It codes for CASSPPGFLPDPNYGYTF.

V is TRBV9 and J is TRBJ2-2, with 11 positions matching TRBD2. In germline, CDR1 is SGDLS, CDR2 YYNGEE. This CDR3 comprises 17 residues. Unmatched junction bases numbered 6, after V lost 4 bases and J lost 1 base. The CDR3 sequence is CASSTWTSGLNTGELFF. CDR3 DNA: TGTGCCAGCAGCACCTGGACTAGCGGGCTGAACACCGGGGAGCTGTTTTTT.

The chain has TRBV18 and TRBJ2-2; possibly TRBD1 for D (6 bases). The length of the CDR3 is 16 residues. Germline V gene sequence: CDR1 KGHSH, CDR2 LQKENI. Trimming left V 0 bases short and J 4 bases short, with 12 bases between. The CDR3 region has the DNA TGTGCCAGCTCACCACCGAGCTCACAGGGCACCGGGGAGCTGTTTTTT. This gives the protein CASSPPSSQGTGELFF. The whole variable domain, filled in from reference TRBV18 and TRBJ2-2, reads NAGVMQNPRHLVRRRGQEARLRCSPMKGHSHVYWYRQLPEEGLKFMVYLQKENIIDESGMPKERFSAEFPKEGPSILRIQQVVRGDSAAYFCASSPPSSQGTGELFFGEGSRLTVL.

J is TRBJ2-1 and V is TRBV2; 10 positions match TRBD1. The ends lost 3 bases at V and 3 bases at J; junction bases unmatched: 8. This CDR3 has 17 residues. CDR1 SNHLY and CDR2 FYNNEI come from the germline V gene. The DNA for the CDR3 is TGTGCCAGCAGTGATCCCCCGACAGGGGGCTTCTACAATGAGCAGTTCTTC. Encoded protein: CASSDPPTGGFYNEQFF.

The chain joins TRBV5-1 to TRBJ1-1; no firm D call. CDR3 size: 14 residues. From germline, CDR1 is SGHRS and CDR2 YFSETQ. The V gene lost 4 bases and the J gene lost 0 bases, with 10 bases spanning the gap. The CDR3 DNA follows: TGCGCCAGCAGCCCGGGCTCCGTGAACACTGAAGCTTTCTTT. It yields the protein CASSPGSVNTEAFF.

In the case of this clone: Other DNA sequences of this sample code for an identical CDR3. For the CDR3, the DNA is TGTGCCAGCAGTAGGCAGGCCGCGAACACCGGGGAGCTGTTTTTT. Its protein product is CASSRQAANTGELFF. The chain employs TRBV6-1 and TRBJ2-2; D ambiguous. Trimming took 5 bases from V and 0 from J, leaving 10 bases between them. Germline V CDR1 and CDR2: MNHNS, SASEGT. The CDR3 totals 15 residues.

This sequence joins TRBV6-5 and TRBJ2-7; D call uncertain. This CDR3 has 12 amino acids. The V and J ends lost 5 bases and 2 bases respectively, with 7 bases between them. Germline CDR1 reads MNHEY; CDR2 reads SVGAGI. CDR3 region: CASSALTYEQYF. The CDR3 DNA sequence: TGTGCCAGCAGTGCCCTCACCTACGAGCAGTACTTC.

This clone was found a few times. CDR3 sequence: CSVVGDGNQPQHF. DNA for the CDR3: TGCAGCGTTGTGGGCGACGGAAATCAGCCCCAGCATTTT. The V and J genes are TRBV29-1 and TRBJ1-5; D call uncertain. The CDR3 spans 13 residues. The V gene's germline CDR1 is SQVTM and CDR2 ANQGSEA. V gave up 4 bases and J gave up 4 bases, with 11 bases separating them.

CDR3 sequence (DNA): TGTGCCAGTAGTATAGCAGGGATTTTATATCAGCCCCAGCATTTT. Its translation is CASSIAGILYQPQHF. This chain links TRBV19 with TRBJ1-5; perhaps TRBD1 as D (5 bases). With 1 base removed from V and 5 bases from J, the gap between germline ends came to 12 bases. This CDR3 region has 15 residues. CDR1 is LNHDA and CDR2 is SQIVND in the germline V gene (reference sequence).

This chain connects TRBV19 to TRBJ2-7; D call uncertain. The ends were cut back, 5 bases at V and 0 bases at J, with 11 bases in the middle. This CDR3 has 14 amino acids. CDR1 is LNHDA, CDR2 SQIVND, per germline (reference sequence). The CDR3 sequence: CASSEDPASYEQYF. CDR3 bases: TGTGCCAGTAGTGAGGATCCTGCCTCCTACGAGCAGTACTTC.

The CDR3 protein is CASSLFAGSRVVGGYTF. As DNA, the CDR3 is TGTGCCAGCAGCTTGTTTGCCGGGTCCAGGGTGGTCGGTGGCTACACCTTC. The chain carries TRBV5-4 and TRBJ1-2; TRBD1 might be the D (5 bases). V was trimmed by 1 base and J by 7 bases, leaving 23 bases between them. The CDR3 contains 17 residues. The germline V gene has CDR1 SGHNT and CDR2 YYREEE (reference sequence).